Each of the 10 T cell receptor beta chains below was sequenced from the same sample in a study of Graves' ophthalmopathy and Graves' hyperthyroidism. The study amplified TCR beta CDR3 regions using RNA transcripts. First-round RT-PCR with HTBI primers preceded a second-round multiplex PCR. TCRdb re-called the multiplex PCR reads through MiXCR, storing one row per CDR3 protein. Of 300,000 to 350,000 distinct CDR3 sequences in the sample, about 17% were seen once. The sample consisted of peripheral blood. The receptors come from an adult man with Graves' ophthalmopathy.

At least ten counts were recorded for this clonotype. V and J are TRBV11-1 and TRBJ2-7; 9 nucleotides agree with TRBD1. This CDR3 contains 15 residues. Germline CDR1 SGHAT, CDR2 FQDESV (reference sequence). The ends lost 5 bases at V and 2 bases at J; junction bases unmatched: 7. CDR3 residues: CASSRSGTGTYEQYF. For the CDR3, the DNA is TGTGCCAGCAGCCGCTCCGGGACAGGGACCTACGAGCAGTACTTC.

In its sample, this clonotype was seen many times. This chain links TRBV6-1 with TRBJ1-3; D is possibly TRBD1 (6 bases). Trimming left V 6 bases short and J 3 bases short, with 15 bases between. Germline-derived CDR1 and CDR2 are MNHNS and SASEGT. CDR3 length: 15 residues. The CDR3 region has the DNA TGTGCCAGCAGGGAGGACAGTCGAATTGGAAACACCATATATTTT. Its protein is CASREDSRIGNTIYF.

This clonotype was observed at least ten times. The chain employs TRBV24-1 and TRBJ1-2; TRBD1 agrees at 8 bases. The CDR3 has 14 amino acids. CDR1 is KGHDR and CDR2 is SFDVKD in the germline V gene. The ends lost 8 bases at V and 0 bases at J; junction bases unmatched: 4. CDR3: CATMGQDANYGYTF. DNA for the CDR3: TGTGCCACCATGGGACAGGATGCTAACTATGGCTACACCTTC.

This clonotype came up many times. V is TRBV3-1 and J is TRBJ2-7; 7 nucleotides match TRBD2. After removal of 4 bases from V and 3 bases from J, the junction contained 9 bases not matched to a gene. The CDR3 is 15 residues long. Germline lookup yields CDR1 LGHDT and CDR2 YNNKEL (reference sequence). This chain's CDR3 is CASSPPGLTNYEQYF. For the CDR3, the DNA is TGTGCCAGCAGCCCCCCGGGACTAACTAACTACGAGCAGTACTTC.

This clonotype was counted at least ten times. This chain connects TRBV11-1 to TRBJ1-1, with D perhaps TRBD1 (6 bases). Trimming shortened V by 7 bases and J by 5 bases, and 14 bases separated the two germline ends. Germline V gives CDR1 SGHAT, CDR2 FQDESV (reference sequence). The CDR3 runs to 13 residues. The CDR3 DNA follows: TGTGCCAGCATGAGGAGGGGGAGGACTGAAGCTTTCTTT. Amino acid sequence: CASMRRGRTEAFF.

This clonotype has ten or more counts. The V and J genes are TRBV28 and TRBJ2-7; D may correspond to TRBD1 or TRBD2 (5 bases each). The V end was cut by 2 bases, the J end by 3 bases, with 20 bases between. CDR1 and CDR2 (germline): MDHEN, SYDVKM. The CDR3 contains 17 residues. The CDR3, as DNA: TGTGCCAGCAGTTTAAGTACCTCACTCGGGACGTACTACGAGCAGTACTTC. It specifies CASSLSTSLGTYYEQYF.

This clonotype was picked up many times. At one of its ends the junction is not consistent with the germline gene, which may arise from a read error. The chain recombines TRBV2 with TRBJ2-3; no clear D gene. The CDR3 contains 11 residues. Germline V gene data show CDR1 as SNHLY and CDR2 as FYNNEI. In DNA form, the CDR3 reads TGTGCCAGCAGCGAAGTAGATACGCAGTATTTT. Amino acids: CASSEVDTQYF.

In its sample, this clonotype was seen many times. J is TRBJ1-5 and V is TRBV30; possible D gene TRBD1, 5 bases. Germline lookup yields CDR1 GTSNPN and CDR2 SVGIG (reference sequence). Trimming cost V 3 bases and J 4 bases, with 19 bases left between them. The CDR3 runs 16 residues. This CDR3 reads CAWSLPRHRINQPQHF. The CDR3 coding sequence is TGTGCCTGGAGCCTCCCCCGCCACAGGATTAATCAGCCCCAGCATTTT.

At least ten counts were recorded for this clonotype. The CDR3 region has the DNA TGTGCCAGCAGCTCTACCGGGACATCTCGAAACACCATATATTTT. This translates into CASSSTGTSRNTIYF. V gene TRBV5-6 combines with J gene TRBJ1-3, with D tentatively TRBD1 (6 bases). The germline V and J ends were trimmed by 3 bases and 5 bases, with 15 bases remaining between them. The CDR3 contains 15 residues. CDR1 and CDR2 from the germline V gene are SGHDT and YYEEEE.

This clonotype has a count of ten or more. This chain's CDR3 is CASSQEARGRNSPLHF. The DNA of the CDR3 is TGCGCCAGCAGCCAAGAAGCCAGGGGAAGAAATTCACCCCTCCACTTT. V is TRBV4-1 and J is TRBJ1-6; D may be TRBD1 (6 bases). Germline CDR1 MGHRA, CDR2 YSYEKL. V was trimmed by 0 bases and J by 7 bases, leaving 13 bases between them. The CDR3 covers 16 residues.